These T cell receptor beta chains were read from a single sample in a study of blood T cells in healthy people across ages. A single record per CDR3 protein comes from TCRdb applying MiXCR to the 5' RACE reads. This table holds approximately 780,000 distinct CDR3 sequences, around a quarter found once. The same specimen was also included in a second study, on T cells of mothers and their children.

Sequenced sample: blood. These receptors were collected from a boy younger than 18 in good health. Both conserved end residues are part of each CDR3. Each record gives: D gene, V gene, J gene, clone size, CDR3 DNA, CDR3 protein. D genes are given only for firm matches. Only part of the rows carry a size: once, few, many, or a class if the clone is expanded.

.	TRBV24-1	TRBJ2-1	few	TGTGCCACCAGCCGCGGCGGAGTCGATGAGCAGTTCTTC	CATSRGGVDEQFF
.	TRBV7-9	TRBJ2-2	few	TGTGCCAGCAGCTATACATATAACACCGGGGAGCTGTTTTTT	CASSYTYNTGELFF
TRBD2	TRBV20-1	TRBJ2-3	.	TGCAGTGGGGGAGGGCGGGGGAGCACAGATACGCAGTATTTT	CSGGGRGSTDTQYF
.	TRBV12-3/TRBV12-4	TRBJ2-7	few	TGTGCCAGCTGTGTCCGTAGCTCCTACGAGCAGTACTTC	CASCVRSSYEQYF
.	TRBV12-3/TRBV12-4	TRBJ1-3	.	TGTGCCAGCAGTTCAGGGTTCGGAAACACCATATATTTT	CASSSGFGNTIYF
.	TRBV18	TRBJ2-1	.	TGTGCCAGCTCCCGGCGCGGGTTTGAGCAGTTCTTC	CASSRRGFEQFF
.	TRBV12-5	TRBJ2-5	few	TGTGCTAGTGGTTTGGTACCCGAGCCGTCGAGGCCAGAGACCCAGTACTTC	CASGLVPEPSRPETQYF
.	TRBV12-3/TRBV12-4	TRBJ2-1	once	TGTGCCAGCAGTTTTGGGGGGGGGCTAGACAATGAGCAGTTCTTC	CASSFGGGLDNEQFF
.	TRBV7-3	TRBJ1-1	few	TGTGCCAACAGCCCACAGGGTGGTTTGACTGAAGCTTTCTTT	CANSPQGGLTEAFF
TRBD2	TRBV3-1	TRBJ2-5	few	TGTGCCAGCAGCCATCAGCGGGGGACCCAAGAGACCCAGTACTTC	CASSHQRGTQETQYF
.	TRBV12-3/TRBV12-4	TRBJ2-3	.	TGTGCCAGCAGTACCTGGCTAGTGGGTAGCACAGATACGCAGTATTTT	CASSTWLVGSTDTQYF
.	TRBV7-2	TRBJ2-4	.	TGTGCCAGCAGCTCGACTCCTGGATTGGTCATTCAGTACTTC	CASSSTPGLVIQYF
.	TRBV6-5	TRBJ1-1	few	TGTGCCAGCAGTTACTATCGGGGTACAGGGCGCACTGAAGCTTTCTTT	CASSYYRGTGRTEAFF
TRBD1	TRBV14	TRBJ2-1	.	TGTGCCAGCAACCGGGACAGGGATGACAATGAGCAGTTCTTC	CASNRDRDDNEQFF
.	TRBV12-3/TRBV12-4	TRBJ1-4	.	TGTGCCAGCAGTTTGGCCAGTAATGAAAAACTGTTTTTT	CASSLASNEKLFF
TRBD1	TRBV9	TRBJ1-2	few	TGTGCCAGCAGCGCGACAGGGGCTCATGGCTACACCTTC	CASSATGAHGYTF
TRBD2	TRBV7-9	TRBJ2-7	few	TGTGCCAGCAGTCACGGTTCAGGACGGGGGGACTGCGAGCAGTACTTC	CASSHGSGRGDCEQYF
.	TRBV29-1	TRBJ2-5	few	TGCAGCGTTGAACGGTGGGCCGGGCCCAGTGAGACCCAGTACTTC	CSVERWAGPSETQYF
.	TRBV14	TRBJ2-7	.	TGTGCCAGCGGCCAAGTTGTCAGGGCCTACGAGCAGTACTTC	CASGQVVRAYEQYF
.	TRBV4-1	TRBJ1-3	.	TGCGCCAGCAGCCAAGATAGAGACCCGGCAGGGTTTGCCTCTGGAAACACCATATATTTT	CASSQDRDPAGFASGNTIYF
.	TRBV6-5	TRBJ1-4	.	TGTGCCAGCAGTTACTCGTACGGTGCAACTAATGAAAAACTGTTTTTT	CASSYSYGATNEKLFF
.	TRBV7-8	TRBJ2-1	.	TGTGCCAGCAGCAAACTAGGGGGGGCCTCCTACAATGAGCAGTTCTTC	CASSKLGGASYNEQFF
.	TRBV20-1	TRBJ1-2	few	TGCAGTGCCCCGCGGGGGGCAGGCGAGACCTTC	CSAPRGAGETF
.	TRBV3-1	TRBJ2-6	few	TGTGCCAGCAGCCAAGTGAGAGTACTACCCCGCTCTGGGGCCAACGTCCTGACTTTC	CASSQVRVLPRSGANVLTF
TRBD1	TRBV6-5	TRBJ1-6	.	TGTGCCAGCAGTTACCGGTTAGGCAGGGGGGACGATTCACCCCTCCACTTT	CASSYRLGRGDDSPLHF
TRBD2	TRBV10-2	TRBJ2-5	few	TGCGCCAGCAGGGAAGCGGGGCGCCAAGAGACCCAGTACTTC	CASREAGRQETQYF
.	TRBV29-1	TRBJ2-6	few	TGCAGCGTTGGGGGGAACTCTGGGGCCAACGTCCTGACTTTC	CSVGGNSGANVLTF
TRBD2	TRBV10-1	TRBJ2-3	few	TGCGCCAGCAGTGACGGGGGGGCGACAGATACGCAGTATTTT	CASSDGGATDTQYF
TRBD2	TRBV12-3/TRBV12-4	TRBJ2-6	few	TGTGCCAGCAGTTCCCGGGACGGGGGGTTCTCTGGGGCCAACGTCCTGACTTTC	CASSSRDGGFSGANVLTF
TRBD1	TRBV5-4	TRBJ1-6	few	TGTGCCAGCAGCTTGAGTGGGACAGGGAGAGGAGATTCACCCCTCCACTTT	CASSLSGTGRGDSPLHF
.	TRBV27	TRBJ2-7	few	TGTGCCAGCAGTCTAGGGATATGGGGTGAGCAGTACTTC	CASSLGIWGEQYF
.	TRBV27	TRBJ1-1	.	TGTGCCAGCAGTTTCGAACCCCCTCTAATGAACACTGAAGCTTTCTTT	CASSFEPPLMNTEAFF
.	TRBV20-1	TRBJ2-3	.	TGCAGTGCTAGACAGCTAGTACGCACAGATACGCAGTATTTT	CSARQLVRTDTQYF
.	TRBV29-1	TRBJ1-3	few	TGCAGCGTTGCGGGACGGCTGGGAAACACCATATATTTT	CSVAGRLGNTIYF
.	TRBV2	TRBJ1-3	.	TGTGCCAGCAGCGCCGGGGGTGCCTCTGGAAACACCATATATTTT	CASSAGGASGNTIYF
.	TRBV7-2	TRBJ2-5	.	TGTGCCAGCAGCTTAACCCTGAGGGAGACCCAGTACTTC	CASSLTLRETQYF
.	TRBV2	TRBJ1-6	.	TGTGCCACCCGTGAAGGGGGGTCTAATTCACCCCTCCACTTT	CATREGGSNSPLHF
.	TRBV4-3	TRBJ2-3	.	TGCGCCAGCAGCCAAGAGAAAGGGCCATGGGATACGCAGTATTTT	CASSQEKGPWDTQYF
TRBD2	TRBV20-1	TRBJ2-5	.	TGCAGTGCTAGCCCAGCGGGGGGACAAGAGACCCAGTACTTC	CSASPAGGQETQYF